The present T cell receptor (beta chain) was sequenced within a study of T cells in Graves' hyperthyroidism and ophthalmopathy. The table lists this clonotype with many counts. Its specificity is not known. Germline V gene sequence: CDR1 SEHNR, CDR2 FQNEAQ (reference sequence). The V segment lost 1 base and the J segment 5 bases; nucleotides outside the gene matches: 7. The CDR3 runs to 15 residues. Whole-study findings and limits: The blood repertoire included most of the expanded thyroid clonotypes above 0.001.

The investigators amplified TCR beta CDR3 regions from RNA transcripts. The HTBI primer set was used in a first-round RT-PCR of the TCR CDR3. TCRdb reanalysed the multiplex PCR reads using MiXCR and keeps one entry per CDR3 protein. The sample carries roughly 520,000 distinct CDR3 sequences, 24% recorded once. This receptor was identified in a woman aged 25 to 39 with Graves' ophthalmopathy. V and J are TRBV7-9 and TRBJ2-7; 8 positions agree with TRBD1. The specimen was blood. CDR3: CASSLDRGITDEQYF. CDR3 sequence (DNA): TGTGCCAGCAGCTTAGACAGGGGGATAACGGACGAGCAGTACTTC.